The clone carrying this TCR beta chain was counted many times. What it binds is unknown. The study built unsorted libraries from 2 million PBMCs kept at -80 C. The CDR3 spans 15 residues. With V trimmed by 6 bases and J by 6 bases, 7 bases remained unmatched. The V gene's germline CDR1 is SNHLY and CDR2 FYNNEI. This specimen comes from a study of neurological immune-mediated disorders. Study-wide results and limits: There were no CDR3 amino acid sequences shared by expanded clones across subjects, a result suggesting private repertoires in all groups. The study found the most TCR clonal expansion in HTLV-1-associated myelopathy and the least in multiple sclerosis, below healthy controls.

As for the cDNA, it was generated by 5'RACE with 10-nucleotide random UMIs. A single record per CDR3 protein comes from TCRdb applying MiXCR to the 5' RACE reads. The sample holds around 50,000 distinct CDR3 sequences, roughly 26% seen once. The sequence derives from a woman aged 70-85 years in good health. The chain recombines TRBV2 with TRBJ2-3, with 12 bases aligning to TRBD2. The sample was PBMCs. CDR3: CASRKLAGGGDTQYF. The CDR3 DNA sequence: TGTGCCAGCAGGAAACTAGCGGGAGGAGGGGATACGCAGTATTTT.